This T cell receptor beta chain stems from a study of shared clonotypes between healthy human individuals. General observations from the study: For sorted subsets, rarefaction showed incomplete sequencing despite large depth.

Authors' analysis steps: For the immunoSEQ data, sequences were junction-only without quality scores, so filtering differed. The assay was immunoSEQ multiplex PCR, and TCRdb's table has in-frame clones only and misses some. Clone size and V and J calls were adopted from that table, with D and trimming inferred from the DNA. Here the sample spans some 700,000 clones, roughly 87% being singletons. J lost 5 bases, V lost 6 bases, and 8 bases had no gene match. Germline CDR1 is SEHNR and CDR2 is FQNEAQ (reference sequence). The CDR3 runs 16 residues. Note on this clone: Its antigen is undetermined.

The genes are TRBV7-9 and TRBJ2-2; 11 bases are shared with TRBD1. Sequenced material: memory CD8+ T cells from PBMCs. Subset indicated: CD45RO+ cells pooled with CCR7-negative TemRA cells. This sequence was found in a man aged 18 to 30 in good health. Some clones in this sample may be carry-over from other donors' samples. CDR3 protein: CASRYQDRGLTGELFF. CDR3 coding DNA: TGTGCCAGCAGATATCAGGACAGGGGGCTTACCGGGGAGCTGTTTTTT. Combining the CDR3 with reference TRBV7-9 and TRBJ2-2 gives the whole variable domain DTGVSQNPRHKITKRGQNVTFRCDPISEHNRLYWYRQTLGQGPEFLTYFQNEAQLEKSRLLSDRFSAERPKGSFSTLEIQRTEQGDSAMYLCASRYQDRGLTGELFFGEGSRLTVL.